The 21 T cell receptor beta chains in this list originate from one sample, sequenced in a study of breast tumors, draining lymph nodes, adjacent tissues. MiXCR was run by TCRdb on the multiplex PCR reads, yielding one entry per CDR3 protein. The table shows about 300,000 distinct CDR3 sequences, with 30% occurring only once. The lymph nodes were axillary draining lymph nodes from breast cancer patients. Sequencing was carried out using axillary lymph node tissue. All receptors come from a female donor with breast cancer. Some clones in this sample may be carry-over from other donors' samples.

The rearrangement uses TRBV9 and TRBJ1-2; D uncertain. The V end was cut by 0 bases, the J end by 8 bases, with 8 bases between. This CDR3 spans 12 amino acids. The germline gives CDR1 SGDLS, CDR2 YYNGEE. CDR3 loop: CASSVELGGYTF. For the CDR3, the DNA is TGTGCCAGCAGCGTAGAACTGGGCGGCTACACCTTC.

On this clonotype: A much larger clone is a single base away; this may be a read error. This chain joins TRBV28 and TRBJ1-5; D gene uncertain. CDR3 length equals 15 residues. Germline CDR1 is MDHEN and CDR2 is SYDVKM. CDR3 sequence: CTSSLSSGGNQPQHF. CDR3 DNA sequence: TGTACCAGCAGTTTAAGCTCGGGAGGCAATCAGCCCCAGCATTTT.

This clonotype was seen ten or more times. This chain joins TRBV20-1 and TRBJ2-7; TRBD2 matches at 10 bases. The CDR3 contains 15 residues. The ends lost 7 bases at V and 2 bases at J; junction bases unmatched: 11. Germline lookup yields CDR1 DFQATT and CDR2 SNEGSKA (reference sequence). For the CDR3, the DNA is TGCAGTGGCATGCCTAGCGGGAGACAAACCTACGAGCAGTACTTC. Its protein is CSGMPSGRQTYEQYF.

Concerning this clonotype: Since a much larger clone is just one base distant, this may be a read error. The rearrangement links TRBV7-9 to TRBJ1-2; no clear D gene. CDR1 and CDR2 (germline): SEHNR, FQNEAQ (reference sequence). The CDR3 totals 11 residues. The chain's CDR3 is CASSLIKENAF. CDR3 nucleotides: TGTGCCAGCAGCTTAATAAAGGAAAACGCCTTC.

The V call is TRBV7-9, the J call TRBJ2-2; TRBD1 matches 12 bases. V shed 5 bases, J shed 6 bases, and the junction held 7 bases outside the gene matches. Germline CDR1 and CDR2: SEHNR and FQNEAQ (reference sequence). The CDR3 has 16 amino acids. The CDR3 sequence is CASSRDRGRGAGELFF. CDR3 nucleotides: TGTGCCAGCAGCCGGGACAGGGGGCGCGGGGCCGGGGAGCTGTTTTTT.

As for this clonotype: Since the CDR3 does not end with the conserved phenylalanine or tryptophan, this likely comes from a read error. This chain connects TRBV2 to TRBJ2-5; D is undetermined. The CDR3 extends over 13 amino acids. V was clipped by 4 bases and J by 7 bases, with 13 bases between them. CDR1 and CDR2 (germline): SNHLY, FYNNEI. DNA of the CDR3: TGTGCCAGCAGTGCTCGACGCGGCGGGACCCAGTACCTC. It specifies CASSARRGGTQYL.

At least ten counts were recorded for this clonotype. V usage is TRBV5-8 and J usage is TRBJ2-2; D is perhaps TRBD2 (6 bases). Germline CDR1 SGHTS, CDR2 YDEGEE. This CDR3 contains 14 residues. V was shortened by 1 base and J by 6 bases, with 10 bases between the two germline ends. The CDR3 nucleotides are TGTGCCAGCAGCTTGCATCGGGAGCCCGGGGAGCTGTTTTTT. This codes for CASSLHREPGELFF.

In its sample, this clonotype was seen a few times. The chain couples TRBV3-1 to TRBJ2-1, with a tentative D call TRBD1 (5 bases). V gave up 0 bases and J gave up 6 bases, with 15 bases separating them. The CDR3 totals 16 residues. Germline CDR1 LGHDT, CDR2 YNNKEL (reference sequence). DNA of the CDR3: TGTGCCAGCAGCCAAGAAGGTCAGGGCACAGCCAATGAGCAGTTCTTC. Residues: CASSQEGQGTANEQFF.

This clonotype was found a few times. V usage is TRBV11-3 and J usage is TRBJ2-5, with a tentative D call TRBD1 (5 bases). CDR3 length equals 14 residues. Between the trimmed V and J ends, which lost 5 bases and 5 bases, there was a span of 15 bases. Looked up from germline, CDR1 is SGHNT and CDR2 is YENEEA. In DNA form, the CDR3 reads TGTGCCAGCAGCCAGGGAACCGGTGGGGAGACCCAGTACTTC. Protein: CASSQGTGGETQYF.

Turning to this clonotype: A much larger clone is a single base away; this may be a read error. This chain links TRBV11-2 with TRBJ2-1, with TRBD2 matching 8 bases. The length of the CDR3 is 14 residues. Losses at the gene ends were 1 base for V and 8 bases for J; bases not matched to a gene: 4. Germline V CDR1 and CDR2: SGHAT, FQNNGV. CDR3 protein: CASSLVTSEYEQFF. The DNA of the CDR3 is TGTGCCAGCAGCTTAGTGACTAGCGAGTATGAGCAGTTCTTC. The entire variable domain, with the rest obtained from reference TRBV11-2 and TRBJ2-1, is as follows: EAGVAQSPRYKIIEKRQSVAFWCNPISGHATLYWYQQILGQGPKLLIQFQNNGVVDDSQLPKDRFSAERLKGVDSTLKIQPAKLEDSAVYLCASSLVTSEYEQFFGPGTRLTVL.

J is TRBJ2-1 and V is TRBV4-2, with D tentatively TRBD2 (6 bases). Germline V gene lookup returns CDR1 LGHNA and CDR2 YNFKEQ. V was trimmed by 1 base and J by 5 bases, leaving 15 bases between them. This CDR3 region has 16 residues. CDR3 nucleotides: TGTGCCAGCAGCCAAGCTAGGGAGGTGGTAAACAATGAGCAGTTCTTC. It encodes CASSQAREVVNNEQFF.

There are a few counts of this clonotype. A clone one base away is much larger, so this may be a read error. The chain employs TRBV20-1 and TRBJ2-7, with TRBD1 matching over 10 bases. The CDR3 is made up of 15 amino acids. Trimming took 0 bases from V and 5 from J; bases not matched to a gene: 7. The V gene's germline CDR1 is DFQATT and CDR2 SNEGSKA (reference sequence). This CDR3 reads CSARDYGTGAHEQYF. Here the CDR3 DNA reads TGCAGTGCTAGAGATTACGGGACAGGGGCCCACGAGCAGTACTTC.

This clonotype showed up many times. Here the CDR3 DNA reads TGTGCCAGCAGCCCAGACAGGGGAGGGCCTGGGGCCAACGTCCTGACTTTC. This codes for CASSPDRGGPGANVLTF. The chain has TRBV12-3 or TRBV12-4 and TRBJ2-6; perhaps TRBD1 as D (8 bases). CDR3 length: 17 amino acids. V lost 6 bases and J 2 bases, leaving 17 bases between the germline ends.

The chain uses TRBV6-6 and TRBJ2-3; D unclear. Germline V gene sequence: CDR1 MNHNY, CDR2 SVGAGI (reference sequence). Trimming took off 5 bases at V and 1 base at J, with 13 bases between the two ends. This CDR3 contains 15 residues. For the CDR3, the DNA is TGTGCCAGCAGTCACTTAGTTCCTGGCACAGATACGCAGTATTTT. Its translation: CASSHLVPGTDTQYF.

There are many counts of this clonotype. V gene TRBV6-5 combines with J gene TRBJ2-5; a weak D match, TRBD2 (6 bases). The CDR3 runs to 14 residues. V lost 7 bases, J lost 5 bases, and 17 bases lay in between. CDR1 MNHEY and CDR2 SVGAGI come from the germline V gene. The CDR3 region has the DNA TGTGCCAGCACCAAAACGGAGGGTCAGGAGACCCAGTACTTC. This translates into CASTKTEGQETQYF.

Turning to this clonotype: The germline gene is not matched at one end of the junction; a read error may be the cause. The CDR3 DNA sequence: TGTGCCACCAGCCCAGAGTCGAATACGCAGTATTTC. This sequence encodes CATSPESNTQYF. This sequence joins TRBV24-1 and TRBJ2-3, with D unclear. CDR3 size: 12 residues. Germline-derived CDR1 and CDR2 are KGHDR and SFDVKD.

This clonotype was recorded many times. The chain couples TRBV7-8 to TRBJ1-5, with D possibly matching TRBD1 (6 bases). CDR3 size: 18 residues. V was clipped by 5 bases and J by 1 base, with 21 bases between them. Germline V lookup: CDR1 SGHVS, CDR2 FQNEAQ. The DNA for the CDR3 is TGTGCCAGCAGCCCCCAGTTGGGGGGGCGGTTGAGCAATCAGCCCCAGCATTTT. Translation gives CASSPQLGGRLSNQPQHF. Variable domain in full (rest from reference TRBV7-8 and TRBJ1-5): GAGVSQSPRYKVAKRGQDVALRCDPISGHVSLFWYQQALGQGPEFLTYFQNEAQLDKSGLPSDRFFAERPEGSVSTLKIQRTQQEDSAVYLCASSPQLGGRLSNQPQHFGDGTRLSIL.

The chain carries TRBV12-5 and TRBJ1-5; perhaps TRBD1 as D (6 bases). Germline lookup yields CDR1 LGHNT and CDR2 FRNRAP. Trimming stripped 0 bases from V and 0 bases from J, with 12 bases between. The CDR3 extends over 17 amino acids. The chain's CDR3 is CASGLVGGGYSNQPQHF. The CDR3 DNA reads TGTGCTAGTGGTTTGGTGGGAGGGGGATATAGCAATCAGCCCCAGCATTTT.

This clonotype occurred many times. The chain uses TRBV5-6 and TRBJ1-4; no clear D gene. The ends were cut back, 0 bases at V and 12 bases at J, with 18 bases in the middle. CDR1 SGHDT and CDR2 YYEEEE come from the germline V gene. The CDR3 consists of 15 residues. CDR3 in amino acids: CASSLAASRAGELFF. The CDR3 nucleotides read TGTGCCAGCAGCTTGGCGGCAAGCCGAGCCGGGGAACTGTTTTTT.

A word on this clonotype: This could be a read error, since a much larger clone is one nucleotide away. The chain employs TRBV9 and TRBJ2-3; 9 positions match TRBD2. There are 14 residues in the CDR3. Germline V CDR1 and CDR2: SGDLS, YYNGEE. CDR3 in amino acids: CAGSVGLATQTRYF. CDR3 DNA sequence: TGTGCCGGCAGCGTAGGACTAGCGACCCAGACGCGGTATTTT.

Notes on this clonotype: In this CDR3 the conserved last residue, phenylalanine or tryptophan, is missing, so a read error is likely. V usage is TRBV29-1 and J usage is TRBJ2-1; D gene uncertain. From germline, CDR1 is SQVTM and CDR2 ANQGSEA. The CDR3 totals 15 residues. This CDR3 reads CSALFSNVPHNEQFL. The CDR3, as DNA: TGCAGTGCCTTGTTCTCTAATGTTCCCCACAATGAGCAGTTCCTC.